Below are 29 T cell receptor beta chains sequenced from a single sample in a study of neurological immune-mediated disorders. TCRdb processed the 5' RACE reads anew with MiXCR; each CDR3 protein has one entry. Of under 80,000 distinct CDR3 sequences listed, roughly 10% are singletons. The source material was PBMCs. These receptors were collected from a man over 45 in good health.

This clonotype was recorded at least ten times. The chain carries TRBV6-2 or TRBV6-3 and TRBJ2-1; 10 bases are a match to TRBD1. CDR3 length: 15 amino acids. CDR1 is MNHEY and CDR2 is SVGEGT in the germline V gene. With V trimmed by 5 bases and J by 1 base, 2 bases remained unmatched. The CDR3 coding sequence is TGTGCCAGCAGTCAGGGACAGGGGTCCTACAATGAGCAGTTCTTC. It encodes CASSQGQGSYNEQFF.

Note on this clonotype: A single base separates this from a much larger clone, so it may be a read error. The chain employs TRBV29-1 and TRBJ2-3; TRBD1 matches 9 bases. Trimming cost V 4 bases and J 2 bases; bases outside gene matches: 4. The CDR3 extends over 14 amino acids. Germline assignment: CDR1 SQVTM and CDR2 ANQGSEA. The CDR3 region has the DNA TGCAGCGTTGGACAGGGGGTAATCACAGATACGCAGTATTTT. This encodes CSVGQGVITDTQYF.

This clonotype has ten or more counts. The chain links TRBV20-1 to TRBJ2-7; TRBD2 is a possible D gene (6 bases). V was clipped by 5 bases and J by 4 bases, with 21 bases between them. The CDR3 contains 15 residues. Germline loops: CDR1 DFQATT, CDR2 SNEGSKA (reference sequence). Here the CDR3 reads CSAPTAGGGSYEQYF. CDR3 sequence (DNA): TGCAGTGCTCCGACCGCAGGTGGGGGGAGTTACGAGCAGTACTTC.

The sample holds many counts of this clonotype. This rearrangement joins TRBV7-3 to TRBJ2-5, with D possibly matching TRBD1 (5 bases). This CDR3 contains 15 residues. The V and J ends lost 1 base and 4 bases respectively, with 13 bases between them. In germline, CDR1 is SGHTA, CDR2 FQGTGA. The CDR3 protein is CASSLIRGSGETQYF. CDR3 coding DNA: TGTGCCAGCAGCTTAATAAGGGGTAGTGGAGAGACCCAGTACTTC.

This clonotype has ten or more counts. The chain joins TRBV7-2 to TRBJ1-2; D unresolved. The CDR3 sequence is 13 residues long. Trimming left V 1 base short and J 4 bases short, with 7 bases between. Per the germline V gene, CDR1 is SGHTA and CDR2 is FQGNSA. Here the CDR3 reads CASSLVGSYGYTF. CDR3 nucleotides: TGTGCCAGCAGCTTAGTGGGCAGCTATGGCTACACCTTC.

V is TRBV7-2 and J is TRBJ1-5; TRBD1 is a possible D gene (6 bases). V was cut by 10 bases and J by 6 bases, with 16 bases left in between. The CDR3 contains 13 residues. Germline values: CDR1 SGHTA, CDR2 FQGNSA. This CDR3 is CANSFDRLQPQHF. DNA of the CDR3: TGTGCCAACAGTTTTGACAGGCTTCAGCCCCAGCATTTT.

This clonotype was observed at least ten times. This chain connects TRBV28 to TRBJ1-2; weak D call: TRBD1 (6 bases). V gave up 1 base and J gave up 7 bases, with 22 bases separating them. In germline, CDR1 is MDHEN, CDR2 SYDVKM. The CDR3 contains 17 residues. CDR3 amino acids: CASSLFSEPHRAAGYTF. The CDR3 nucleotides read TGTGCCAGCAGTTTATTCTCCGAGCCGCACAGGGCGGCTGGCTACACCTTC.

This clonotype was seen ten or more times. This rearrangement joins TRBV6-5 to TRBJ1-5, with D perhaps TRBD1 (6 bases). Germline CDR1 MNHEY, CDR2 SVGAGI. The length of the CDR3 is 16 residues. V shed 5 bases and J shed 4 bases, with 18 bases lying between them. CDR3 in amino acids: CASSRSTGTRNQPQHF. The CDR3 DNA is TGTGCCAGCAGTCGATCCACCGGGACACGGAATCAGCCCCAGCATTTT.

This clonotype was seen at least ten times. The rearrangement joins TRBV7-2 to TRBJ1-5, with a weak D call TRBD1 (5 bases). This CDR3 region has 15 residues. Germline CDR1 and CDR2: SGHTA and FQGNSA. The V gene lost 4 bases and the J gene lost 2 bases, with 12 bases spanning the gap. The CDR3 loop reads CASSSLGERNQPQHF. The CDR3 DNA reads as TGTGCCAGCAGCTCCCTGGGGGAACGCAATCAGCCCCAGCATTTT.

The rearrangement uses TRBV15 and TRBJ1-1; D is unresolved. This CDR3 contains 13 residues. Germline V gives CDR1 LNHNV, CDR2 YYDKDF (reference sequence). V gave up 6 bases and J gave up 3 bases, with 11 bases separating them. The CDR3 spells CATRLDGHTEAFF. CDR3 in DNA: TGTGCCACCAGATTGGACGGACACACTGAAGCTTTCTTT.

This clonotype was observed at least ten times. V and J are TRBV12-3 or TRBV12-4 and TRBJ2-7; D uncertain. Trimming removed 3 bases from V and 0 bases from J, with 6 bases in between. The CDR3 covers 13 residues. The CDR3 bases are TGTGCCAGCAGTTTGACTCCCTCCTACGAGCAGTACTTC. It codes for CASSLTPSYEQYF.

This clonotype was observed many times. CDR3 amino acids: CATNRGTGDYEQYF. The CDR3 DNA is TGTGCCACGAACCGTGGGACAGGGGATTACGAGCAGTACTTC. V and J are TRBV28 and TRBJ2-7; 10 positions agree with TRBD1. CDR1 is MDHEN, CDR2 SYDVKM, per germline. The J segment lost 4 bases and the V segment lost 10 bases, leaving 10 bases of the junction unmatched. This CDR3 spans 14 amino acids.

In this sample, this clonotype turned up many times. This chain connects TRBV20-1 to TRBJ2-7; D call uncertain. Germline-derived CDR1 and CDR2 are DFQATT and SNEGSKA (reference sequence). V gave up 1 base and J gave up 4 bases, with 8 bases separating them. The CDR3 runs to 12 residues. CDR3: CSARVGSYEQYF. The DNA of the CDR3 is TGCAGTGCTAGAGTCGGTTCTTACGAGCAGTACTTC.

This clonotype was found many times. This sequence joins TRBV25-1 and TRBJ2-5; D is perhaps TRBD1 (6 bases). CDR3 length equals 17 residues. Trimming removed 1 base from V and 1 base from J, with 16 bases in between. The V gene's germline CDR1 is MGHDK and CDR2 SYGVNS. CDR3 loop: CASSEFEDRPRQETQYF. The CDR3 coding sequence is TGTGCCAGCAGTGAATTCGAGGACAGACCTCGCCAAGAGACCCAGTACTTC.

There are many counts of this clonotype. V gene TRBV16 combines with J gene TRBJ1-1; D might be TRBD1 (5 bases). The CDR3 consists of 15 residues. V was pared by 4 bases and J by 1 base, with 13 bases between. Germline CDR1 reads KGHSY; CDR2 reads FQNENV. The CDR3 region has the DNA TGTGCCAGCAGCCTTCCTAAGACAGAGAACACTGAAGCTTTCTTT. Protein sequence: CASSLPKTENTEAFF.

This clonotype was recorded at least ten times. The J gene is TRBJ1-3, the V gene TRBV25-1; the match to TRBD1 covers 7 bases. The CDR3 loop spans 15 amino acids. Losses at the gene ends were 7 bases for V and 0 bases for J; bases not matched to a gene: 6. Germline V gene lookup returns CDR1 MGHDK and CDR2 SYGVNS. CDR3 bases: TGTGCCAGCACCATCACAGGGGACTCTGGAAACACCATATATTTT. This translates into CASTITGDSGNTIYF.

This clonotype appeared many times. The CDR3 sequence is CASSQDYQRASYEQYF. The CDR3 DNA follows: TGTGCCAGCAGCCAAGATTACCAACGGGCCTCCTACGAGCAGTACTTC. The chain links TRBV14 to TRBJ2-7; D is undetermined. V was cut by 0 bases and J by 0 bases, with 12 bases left in between. Germline CDR1 SGHDN, CDR2 FVKESK. The CDR3 sequence is 16 residues long.

The chain links TRBV5-1 to TRBJ2-7; the match to TRBD2 covers 11 bases. J gave up 7 bases and V 1 base, and 7 bases lay outside the gene matches. CDR1 is SGHRS and CDR2 is YFSETQ in the germline V gene. The CDR3 loop spans 15 amino acids. The CDR3 region is CASSLTSSGRREQYF. In DNA form, the CDR3 reads TGCGCCAGCAGCTTGACCTCTAGCGGGAGGAGGGAGCAGTACTTC.

This clonotype has at least ten counts. J is TRBJ2-2 and V is TRBV7-2; D gene uncertain. Between the trimmed V and J ends, which lost 4 bases and 4 bases, there was a span of 7 bases. CDR1 and CDR2 from the germline V gene are SGHTA and FQGNSA. The CDR3 is 13 amino acids. CDR3 coding DNA: TGTGCCAGCAGCTGGGCAACCACCGGGGAGCTGTTTTTT. Translated: CASSWATTGELFF.

This clonotype has a count of ten or more. The CDR3 DNA reads TGTGCCAGCAGTTCCCCTAGCGGGACGATGGATACGCAGTATTTT. Amino acids: CASSSPSGTMDTQYF. V gene TRBV11-2 combines with J gene TRBJ2-3; TRBD2 matches 9 bases. The CDR3 extends over 15 amino acids. The germline V gene encodes CDR1 SGHAT and CDR2 FQNNGV. The ends lost 6 bases at V and 6 bases at J; junction bases unmatched: 10.

This clonotype was observed at least ten times. The gene calls are TRBV11-2 and TRBJ2-7; 10 nucleotides match TRBD2. The V segment lost 5 bases and the J segment 5 bases; nucleotides outside the gene matches: 15. The CDR3 sequence is 17 residues long. The germline gives CDR1 SGHAT, CDR2 FQNNGV. Here the CDR3 reads CASSPRWEREGAHEQYF. The CDR3 nucleotides read TGTGCCAGCAGCCCTCGATGGGAGCGGGAGGGGGCCCACGAGCAGTACTTC. The full variable domain, rest sourced from reference TRBV11-2 and TRBJ2-7, is EAGVAQSPRYKIIEKRQSVAFWCNPISGHATLYWYQQILGQGPKLLIQFQNNGVVDDSQLPKDRFSAERLKGVDSTLKIQPAKLEDSAVYLCASSPRWEREGAHEQYFGPGTRLTVT.

Ten or more counts support this clonotype. The chain couples TRBV20-1 to TRBJ1-3, with a possible D match to TRBD1 (5 bases). The CDR3 consists of 14 residues. Trimming left V 6 bases short and J 0 bases short, with 12 bases between. Per the germline V gene, CDR1 is DFQATT and CDR2 is SNEGSKA (reference sequence). CDR3 protein: CSATPGLSGNTIYF. As DNA, the CDR3 is TGCAGTGCGACCCCGGGACTCTCTGGAAACACCATATATTTT.

This clonotype occurred many times. The chain is built from TRBV20-1 and TRBJ2-1; no firm D call. The V gene lost 8 bases and the J gene lost 1 base, with 9 bases spanning the gap. The CDR3 has 12 residues. Looked up from germline, CDR1 is DFQATT and CDR2 is SNEGSKA (reference sequence). Here the CDR3 DNA reads TGCAGTCCGCTAGTTTCCTACAATGAGCAGTTCTTC. Translated: CSPLVSYNEQFF.

Ten or more counts support this clonotype. The V call is TRBV19, the J call TRBJ2-3; 9 bases line up with TRBD1. V lost 4 bases and J lost 4; bases outside the gene matches: 6. The CDR3 length is 15 residues. Germline CDR1 and CDR2: LNHDA and SQIVND (reference sequence). CDR3 coding DNA: TGTGCCAGTAGTACCCGACAGGGGGGGCCAGATACGCAGTATTTT. Protein sequence: CASSTRQGGPDTQYF.

This clonotype was observed at least ten times. The chain uses TRBV5-1 and TRBJ1-3; D is unclear. The germline V gene has CDR1 SGHRS and CDR2 YFSETQ. The CDR3 has 15 amino acids. V was trimmed by 0 bases and J by 0 bases, leaving 7 bases between them. The chain's CDR3 is CASSLDGSSGNTIYF. CDR3 sequence (DNA): TGCGCCAGCAGCTTGGACGGTAGCTCTGGAAACACCATATATTTT.

This clonotype was seen many times. The chain combines TRBV20-1 with TRBJ2-2; weak D call: TRBD1 (6 bases). From germline, CDR1 is DFQATT and CDR2 SNEGSKA (reference sequence). The CDR3 sequence is 15 residues long. Trimming took off 6 bases at V and 6 bases at J, with 20 bases between the two ends. The chain's CDR3 is CSATTGIGTPGELFF. CDR3 DNA: TGCAGTGCAACTACAGGGATCGGAACACCCGGGGAGCTGTTTTTT.

There are many counts of this clonotype. The chain links TRBV5-1 to TRBJ2-3; a weak D match, TRBD1 (6 bases). The germline V and J ends were trimmed by 4 bases and 0 bases, with 18 bases remaining between them. Germline assignment: CDR1 SGHRS and CDR2 YFSETQ. CDR3 size: 17 residues. The CDR3 nucleotides read TGCGCCAGCAGCGGCCCCGGACAGACTCCTAGCACAGATACGCAGTATTTT. This encodes CASSGPGQTPSTDTQYF.

The table lists this clonotype with many counts. This chain links TRBV20-1 with TRBJ2-5; 9 positions agree with TRBD1. Germline V gene sequence: CDR1 DFQATT, CDR2 SNEGSKA (reference sequence). Trimming at V came to 5 bases and at J to 2 bases, leaving 3 bases not matched to a gene. The CDR3 loop spans 13 amino acids. In DNA, the CDR3 is TGCAGTGCTCCAGGGACAGGGCAAGAGACCCAGTACTTC. Its translation is CSAPGTGQETQYF.

This clonotype showed up many times. The rearrangement links TRBV28 to TRBJ2-7, with D uncertain. This CDR3 has 11 amino acids. The germline V and J ends were trimmed by 4 bases and 4 bases, with 5 bases remaining between them. Germline CDR1 is MDHEN and CDR2 is SYDVKM. The CDR3, as DNA: TGTGCCAGCAGTTCAACGTACGAGCAGTACTTC. Its protein is CASSSTYEQYF.